One and the same sample provided the 18 T cell receptor beta chains below, sequenced in a study of shared clonotypes between healthy human individuals. Generated by immunoSEQ multiplex PCR, the TCRdb table keeps only in-frame clones and is missing some. Of some 2.3 million clones listed, 90% to 95% are singletons. The sequenced material came from naive CD4+ T cells from PBMCs. Indicated subset: CD45RA+ positively selected. Source of these receptors: a man between 18 and 35 years old in good health. Some clones in this sample may be carry-over from other donors' samples.

This chain links TRBV7-2 with TRBJ2-1, with 7 bases lining up with TRBD2. With V trimmed by 0 bases and J by 4 bases, 6 bases remained unmatched. Germline CDR1 SGHTA, CDR2 FQGNSA. This CDR3 has 16 amino acids. In DNA, the CDR3 is TGTGCCAGCAGCTTAGCTGGCGGGAGTATATACAATGAGCAGTTCTTC. Translation gives CASSLAGGSIYNEQFF.

The gene calls are TRBV28 and TRBJ1-2, with D maybe TRBD1 (5 bases). The CDR3 length is 16 residues. V was shortened by 6 bases and J by 0 bases, with 17 bases between the two germline ends. The germline gives CDR1 MDHEN, CDR2 SYDVKM. The chain's CDR3 is CASSSRPGRANYGYTF. In nucleotides, the CDR3 is TGTGCCAGCAGCTCCCGTCCGGGACGGGCTAACTATGGCTACACCTTC.

Regarding this clone: Other DNA sequences in the sample encode the same CDR3. The chain carries TRBV29-1 and TRBJ2-1, with D hard to call. CDR3 length: 11 amino acids. V lost 7 bases to trimming and J lost 1 base, with 5 bases between them. CDR1 is SQVTM, CDR2 ANQGSEA, per germline. CDR3 in amino acids: CSGGSYNEQFF. The CDR3 DNA sequence: TGCAGCGGCGGATCCTACAATGAGCAGTTCTTC.

This chain links TRBV27 with TRBJ2-1; no definite D call. The CDR3 runs to 17 residues. The ends were cut back, 7 bases at V and 3 bases at J, with 22 bases in the middle. The germline V gene has CDR1 MNHEY and CDR2 SMNVEV (reference sequence). Written as DNA, the CDR3 is TGTGCCAGCACCAACGACCGCCGGGCCCTCCTCTACAATGAGCAGTTCTTC. Translating it yields CASTNDRRALLYNEQFF.

As concerns this clone: In the same sample, other DNA sequences code for this CDR3. This chain connects TRBV5-1 to TRBJ1-3; D is unresolved. V dropped 0 bases and J dropped 0 bases, with 10 bases sitting between them. CDR3 length: 16 amino acids. CDR1 and CDR2 from the germline V gene are SGHRS and YFSETQ. As DNA, the CDR3 is TGCGCCAGCAGCTTGGTGGGCACGGCCTCTGGAAACACCATATATTTT. Translated, it gives CASSLVGTASGNTIYF.

J is TRBJ1-3 and V is TRBV6-1, with TRBD1 identical over 7 bases. This CDR3 is built from 13 residues. V shed 9 bases and J 3 bases; nucleotides not matched to a gene: 5. CDR1 is MNHNS and CDR2 is SASEGT in the germline V gene. CDR3 amino acids: CASIQGNGNTIYF. The CDR3 DNA follows: TGTGCCAGTATACAGGGGAATGGAAACACCATATATTTT.

The J gene is TRBJ1-5, the V gene TRBV5-1; D remains unclear. The CDR3 length is 13 residues. The ends were cut back, 3 bases at V and 5 bases at J, with 9 bases in the middle. The germline V gene encodes CDR1 SGHRS and CDR2 YFSETQ. The CDR3 region has the DNA TGCGCCAGCAGCTCCGACCCAGATCAGCCCCAGCATTTT. It yields the protein CASSSDPDQPQHF. Complete variable domain (other parts from reference TRBV5-1 and TRBJ1-5): KAGVTQTPRYLIKTRGQQVTLSCSPISGHRSVSWYQQTPGQGLQFLFEYFSETQRNKGNFPGRFSGRQFSNSRSEMNVSTLELGDSALYLCASSSDPDQPQHFGDGTRLSIL.

This clone was counted a single time. DNA of the CDR3: TGTGCCAGCAGTTACTGGGGACAGGCGCCTGCCTACGAGCAGTACTTC. Its protein product is CASSYWGQAPAYEQYF. The chain carries TRBV6-5 and TRBJ2-7; 8 positions match TRBD1. There are 16 residues in the CDR3. Germline CDR1 is MNHEY and CDR2 is SVGAGI. J lost 2 bases, V lost 1 base, and 7 bases had no gene match.

The J gene is TRBJ1-2, the V gene TRBV28, with 8 bases that match TRBD1. J lost 2 bases, V lost 1 base, and 3 bases had no gene match. The length of the CDR3 is 15 residues. The germline gives CDR1 MDHEN, CDR2 SYDVKM. The CDR3 nucleotides read TGTGCCAGCAGTTTATCTGCAGGGGGCAACTATGGCTACACCTTC. Its translation: CASSLSAGGNYGYTF.

The chain uses TRBV5-4 and TRBJ2-1; D gene ambiguous. Germline assignment: CDR1 SGHNT and CDR2 YYREEE (reference sequence). Trimming removed 3 bases at V and 5 bases at J, with 9 bases between. The CDR3 spans 13 residues. The CDR3 nucleotides read TGTGCCAGCAGCTCGGCTAGGGACAATGAGCAGTTCTTC. Protein product: CASSSARDNEQFF.

The chain combines TRBV29-1 with TRBJ2-1; possible D gene TRBD2, 6 bases. This CDR3 is built from 19 residues. V was shortened by 6 bases and J by 7 bases, with 34 bases between the two germline ends. Germline CDR1 and CDR2: SQVTM and ANQGSEA. The CDR3 region is CSVVRRLASQNVRLNEQFF. Here the CDR3 DNA reads TGCAGCGTGGTCAGGAGGCTAGCGAGCCAGAACGTGAGACTGAATGAGCAGTTCTTC.

This rearrangement joins TRBV7-9 to TRBJ2-3; a possible D gene is TRBD1 (5 bases). Germline CDR1 reads SEHNR; CDR2 reads FQNEAQ (reference sequence). V was cut by 5 bases and J by 0 bases, with 12 bases left in between. The CDR3 consists of 15 residues. The DNA of the CDR3 is TGTGCCAGCAGCACAGGACCAACTAGCACAGATACGCAGTATTTT. Translation gives CASSTGPTSTDTQYF.

The rearrangement links TRBV7-9 to TRBJ2-1; D uncertain. V lost 2 bases, J lost 7 bases, and 6 bases lay in between. This CDR3 contains 12 residues. CDR1 is SEHNR and CDR2 is FQNEAQ in the germline V gene (reference sequence). The chain's CDR3 is CASSLSENEQFF. In nucleotides, the CDR3 is TGTGCCAGCAGCTTAAGCGAGAATGAGCAGTTCTTC. The complete variable domain, with remaining parts taken from reference TRBV7-9 and TRBJ2-1, reads DTGVSQNPRHKITKRGQNVTFRCDPISEHNRLYWYRQTLGQGPEFLTYFQNEAQLEKSRLLSDRFSAERPKGSFSTLEIQRTEQGDSAMYLCASSLSENEQFFGPGTRLTVL.

This clone was observed once. Other DNA sequences in this sample translate to the same CDR3. The chain couples TRBV30 to TRBJ1-3; perhaps TRBD1 as D (5 bases). The germline gives CDR1 GTSNPN, CDR2 SVGIG (reference sequence). V lost 0 bases and J lost 3, with 15 bases in between. The CDR3 is made up of 16 amino acids. The CDR3 nucleotides are TGTGCCTGGAGTGTACGTCCCCTGAGGGGTGGAAACACCATATATTTT. Encoded protein: CAWSVRPLRGGNTIYF.

The chain is built from TRBV2 and TRBJ2-7; 13 bases align to TRBD2. Germline loops: CDR1 SNHLY, CDR2 FYNNEI. V lost 6 bases, J lost 6 bases, and 8 bases stayed unmatched. The CDR3 is 15 residues long. The CDR3 DNA is TGTGCCAGCAGCCAGGCCGGGACTAGCGGGACCGAGCAGTACTTC. Residues: CASSQAGTSGTEQYF.

This chain joins TRBV6-6 and TRBJ2-1, with D tentatively TRBD2 (6 bases). The V end was cut by 2 bases, the J end by 10 bases, with 15 bases between. CDR3 length: 14 amino acids. Germline-derived CDR1 and CDR2 are MNHNY and SVGAGI (reference sequence). DNA of the CDR3: TGTGCCAGCAGTTACAACCGGGACTTGAAGGAGCAGTTCTTC. This translates into CASSYNRDLKEQFF.

This rearrangement joins TRBV5-4 to TRBJ1-2; the D gene is possibly TRBD1 (6 bases). From germline, CDR1 is SGHNT and CDR2 YYREEE (reference sequence). V was shortened by 1 base and J by 2 bases, with 12 bases between the two germline ends. CDR3 length equals 15 residues. Here the CDR3 reads CASSLPGVGNYGYTF. The CDR3 DNA reads TGTGCCAGCAGCTTGCCAGGGGTAGGGAACTATGGCTACACCTTC.

The chain has TRBV10-3 and TRBJ1-2; a possible D gene is TRBD1 (6 bases). Germline CDR1 is ENHRY and CDR2 is SYGVKD. The germline V and J ends were trimmed by 3 bases and 5 bases, with 13 bases remaining between them. CDR3 length: 14 residues. CDR3 DNA: TGTGCCATCAGTGACCCCCTTACAGGGTATGGCTACACCTTC. Amino acid sequence: CAISDPLTGYGYTF.